These T cell receptor beta chains were read from a single sample in a study of vaccination and CD4 T cells after COVID-19. Which antigens these TCRs recognize remains unknown. TCRdb reprocessed the PCR reads with MiXCR, giving one entry per CDR3 protein. This sample has about 4,200 distinct CDR3 sequences, with over 45% found just once. Sequencing used CD4+ T cells from blood, cultured in vitro. Every receptor here comes from a human donor who had recovered from COVID-19. The conserved cysteine and the conserved F or W are not part of the CDR3 here. The order of the fields is clone size, J gene, V gene, CDR3 protein. Expanded clones are given a class, and other clones once, few, many or no size at all.

>NA|TRBJ2-7|TRBV7-9
ASSSSGGHEQY
>few|TRBJ2-3|TRBV2
ASRAGTSDTDTQY
>once|TRBJ2-5|TRBV20-1
SARGLEGLGFPTQY
>NA|TRBJ2-3|TRBV20-1
SAAGLAGGPFVSTDTQY
>few|TRBJ2-7|TRBV6-5
ASSYRSQGAYEQY
>few|TRBJ1-6|TRBV6-5
ASSYGLGYNSPLH
>NA|TRBJ1-5|TRBV7-2
ASSLDGLGNQPQH
>few|TRBJ2-1|TRBV21-1
ASSKGTRHNEQF
>NA|TRBJ1-3|TRBV4-3
ASSPGGAGNTIY
>NA|TRBJ2-2|TRBV11-3
ASSFRTANTGELF
>NA|TRBJ1-5|TRBV2
ASSGQGWNQPQH
>once|TRBJ1-5|TRBV30
AWAMGGGNQPQH
>few|TRBJ1-1|TRBV5-8
ASSPDDRDTEAF
>NA|TRBJ2-3|TRBV20-1
SARDGVDKSDTQY
>NA|TRBJ2-3|TRBV24-1
ATGDLRGDTQY
>NA|TRBJ1-3|TRBV11-3
ASSADRYSGNTIY
>NA|TRBJ2-3|TRBV19
ASSLSRPDTQY
>NA|TRBJ2-7|TRBV11-1
ASSRGRNYEQY
>NA|TRBJ2-1|TRBV11-3
ASTDSLEQF
>NA|TRBJ2-5|TRBV2
ASSWATGQTQY
>NA|TRBJ2-3|TRBV10-3
AISENSGGGGDTQY
>few|TRBJ2-2|TRBV15
ATGAFRGGELF
>large|TRBJ1-6|TRBV18
ASSPLTGNSPLH
>NA|TRBJ2-7|TRBV7-2
ASSLFRGPTYEQY
>NA|TRBJ2-3|TRBV20-1
SARHSQGKDTQY
>few|TRBJ2-1|TRBV7-2
ASSLTRGHSYNEQF
>NA|TRBJ2-3|TRBV7-3
ASSQTSVDTQY